Presented here are 8 T cell receptor beta chains from one specimen sequenced in a study of blood T cell repertoires in COVID-19. Profiled with immunoSEQ multiplex PCR; TCRdb holds only in-frame clones, not every one. The table includes 330,000 or so clones, 88% detected once. Sequenced: PBMCs or T cells enriched from blood (not recorded which). Receptors were obtained from a woman in her twenties or thirties who had been exposed to COVID-19.

This sequence joins TRBV5-1 and TRBJ2-3; D perhaps matches TRBD2 (5 bases). From germline, CDR1 is SGHRS and CDR2 YFSETQ. This CDR3 region has 14 residues. V was pared by 4 bases and J by 1 base, with 10 bases between. CDR3 nucleotide sequence: TGCGCCAGCAGCCCACAAGCGGGCACAGATACGCAGTATTTT. Its translation: CASSPQAGTDTQYF.

The chain joins TRBV29-1 to TRBJ2-3; tentatively, D is TRBD2 (6 bases). V shed 3 bases and J shed 4 bases, with 8 bases lying between them. The CDR3 sequence is 12 residues long. The germline gives CDR1 SQVTM, CDR2 ANQGSEA. The CDR3 region has the DNA TGCAGCGTTGAGGGGACTGCAGATACGCAGTATTTT. Residues: CSVEGTADTQYF.

V usage is TRBV9 and J usage is TRBJ2-2; a weak D match, TRBD2 (5 bases). The germline CDR1 and CDR2 sequences are SGDLS and YYNGEE. Trimming took 1 base from V and 7 from J, leaving 11 bases between them. CDR3 length: 14 amino acids. This CDR3 reads CASSVTLAGGELFF. CDR3 coding DNA: TGTGCCAGCAGCGTAACCCTAGCTGGCGGGGAGCTGTTTTTT.

This clone was observed a few times. This sequence joins TRBV24-1 and TRBJ2-7; 7 nucleotides agree with TRBD2. Looked up from germline, CDR1 is KGHDR and CDR2 is SFDVKD. CDR3 length: 17 residues. V was pared by 4 bases and J by 2 bases, with 13 bases of the junction left unmatched. The CDR3 DNA follows: TGTGCCACCAGTGACTCCCGGGACTACCAGGCCCCCTACGAGCAGTACTTC. It codes for CATSDSRDYQAPYEQYF.

V usage is TRBV28 and J usage is TRBJ2-7, with D possibly matching TRBD2 (6 bases). V shed 3 bases and J shed 1 base, with 16 bases lying between them. CDR3 length: 16 amino acids. CDR1 is MDHEN, CDR2 SYDVKM, per germline. The CDR3 DNA follows: TGTGCCAGCAGTTTTGGAGGGGCCTGGAATTCCTACGAGCAGTACTTC. Amino acid sequence: CASSFGGAWNSYEQYF.

In its sample, this clone was seen once. CDR3 DNA: TGTGCCAGCAGCGAGGGGAGGGGGAATTCACCCCTCCACTTT. It specifies CASSEGRGNSPLHF. The chain combines TRBV11-3 with TRBJ1-6; D is perhaps TRBD1 (6 bases). The CDR3 length is 14 residues. The germline V and J ends were trimmed by 5 bases and 7 bases, with 12 bases remaining between them. Germline V gene data show CDR1 as SGHNT and CDR2 as YENEEA.

V and J are TRBV19 and TRBJ2-5; 11 bases match TRBD1. This CDR3 region has 14 residues. Trimming cost V 8 bases and J 4 bases; bases outside gene matches: 6. Looked up from germline, CDR1 is LNHDA and CDR2 is SQIVND (reference sequence). CDR3 sequence (DNA): TGTGCCAGTTTGGACAGGGGGCGCGGAGAGACCCAGTACTTC. This gives the protein CASLDRGRGETQYF.

This sequence joins TRBV5-1 and TRBJ2-7, with 10 bases fitting TRBD2. The CDR3 extends over 16 amino acids. V lost 0 bases to trimming and J lost 7 bases; unmatched junction nucleotides: 10. Germline V gene lookup returns CDR1 SGHRS and CDR2 YFSETQ. The CDR3 nucleotides read TGCGCCAGCAGCTTGGCCGGCGGGCTAGCGGGAGAAGAGCAGTACTTC. Its protein product is CASSLAGGLAGEEQYF.